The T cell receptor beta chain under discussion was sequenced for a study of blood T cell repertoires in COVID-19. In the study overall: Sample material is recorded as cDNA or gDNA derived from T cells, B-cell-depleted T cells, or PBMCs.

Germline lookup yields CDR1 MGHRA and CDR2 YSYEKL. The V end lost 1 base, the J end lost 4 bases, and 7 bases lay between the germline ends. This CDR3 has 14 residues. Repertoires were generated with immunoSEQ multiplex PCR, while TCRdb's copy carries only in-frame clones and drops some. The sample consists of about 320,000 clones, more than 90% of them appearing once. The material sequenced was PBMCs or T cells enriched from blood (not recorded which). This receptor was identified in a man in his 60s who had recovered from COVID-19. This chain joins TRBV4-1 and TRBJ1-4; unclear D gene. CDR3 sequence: CASSQGISNEKLFF. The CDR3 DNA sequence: TGCGCCAGCAGCCAAGGTATCAGTAATGAAAAACTGTTTTTT.